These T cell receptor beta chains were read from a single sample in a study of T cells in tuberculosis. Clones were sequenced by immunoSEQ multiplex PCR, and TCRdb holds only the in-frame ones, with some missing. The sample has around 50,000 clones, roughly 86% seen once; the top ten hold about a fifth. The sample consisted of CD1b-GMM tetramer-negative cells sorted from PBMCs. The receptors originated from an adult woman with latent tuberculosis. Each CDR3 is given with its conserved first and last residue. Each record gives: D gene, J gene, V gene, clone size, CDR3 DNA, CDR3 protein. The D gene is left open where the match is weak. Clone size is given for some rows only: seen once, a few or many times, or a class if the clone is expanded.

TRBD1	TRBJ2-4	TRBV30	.	TGTGCCTGGAGTGTAAGTGAGGGGGCCACTCAGTACTTC	CAWSVSEGATQYF
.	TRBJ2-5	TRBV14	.	TGTGCCAGCAGCCATACTGTAACCCAAGAGACCCAGTACTTC	CASSHTVTQETQYF
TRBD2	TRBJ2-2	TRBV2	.	TGTGCCAGCAGTGAATTTCGAGCGGGAGGGCCTAACACCGGGGAGCTGTTTTTT	CASSEFRAGGPNTGELFF
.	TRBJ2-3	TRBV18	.	TGTGCCAGCTCACCGCCAGGACAGACCACAGATACGCAGTATTTT	CASSPPGQTTDTQYF
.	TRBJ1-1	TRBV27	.	TGTGCCAGCAGGATCACAGGGATGAACACTGAAGCTTTCTTT	CASRITGMNTEAFF
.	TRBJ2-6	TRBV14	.	TGTGCCAGCAGCCAAGTCCCGGACAGCGACTATAGTTCTGGGGCCAACGTCCTGACTTTC	CASSQVPDSDYSSGANVLTF
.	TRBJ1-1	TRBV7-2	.	TGTGCCAGCACCATAAGGGGGGGGGCCATCACTGAAGCTTTCTTT	CASTIRGGAITEAFF
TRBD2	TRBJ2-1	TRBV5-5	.	TGTGCCAGCAGCTTGGGTCTTAGCGGGAAGACAAATGAGCAGTTCTTC	CASSLGLSGKTNEQFF
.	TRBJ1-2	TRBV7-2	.	TGTGCCAGCAGCTTAAAGACAGACTATGGCTACACCTTC	CASSLKTDYGYTF
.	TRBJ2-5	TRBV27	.	TGTGCCAGCAGTTTATCACGTGGAGGGAGTAATGAAAAGACCCAGTACTTC	CASSLSRGGSNEKTQYF
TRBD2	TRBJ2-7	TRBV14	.	TGTGCCAGCAGCCTCCGAGCGGGAGCCTCCTACGAGCAGTACTTC	CASSLRAGASYEQYF
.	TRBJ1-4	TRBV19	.	TGTGCCAGTAGTATAGTAGGAGCACTTAATGAAAAACTGTTTTTT	CASSIVGALNEKLFF
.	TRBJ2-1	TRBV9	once	TGTGCCAGCAGCGTAGGTGTGTTTACTAGTGCGGATGAGCAGTTCTTC	CASSVGVFTSADEQFF
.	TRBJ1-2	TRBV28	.	TGTGCCAGCAGTGCTAACCAGGGCATCCAGCTTAGCTACACCTTC	CASSANQGIQLSYTF
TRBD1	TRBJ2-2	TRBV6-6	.	TGTGCCAGCAGCCCCAGACAGGGGGCCACCGGGGAGCTGTTTTTT	CASSPRQGATGELFF
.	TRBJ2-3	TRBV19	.	TGTGCCAGTAGTCCGGCAGGGCTCACAGATACGCAGTATTTT	CASSPAGLTDTQYF
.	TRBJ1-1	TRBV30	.	TGTGCCTGGAGTCGGGGATTGAACACTGAAGCTTTCTTT	CAWSRGLNTEAFF
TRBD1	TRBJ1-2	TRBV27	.	TGTGCCAGCACCTCCTTAGGACAGGGAGGGTCCTATGGCTACACCTTC	CASTSLGQGGSYGYTF
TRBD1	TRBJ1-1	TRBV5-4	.	TGTGCCAGCAGCGGCACCGGGACAGGGGGGCACACTGAAGCTTTCTTT	CASSGTGTGGHTEAFF
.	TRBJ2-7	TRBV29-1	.	TGCAGCGTTGGCAACAGGAACGAGCAGTACTTC	CSVGNRNEQYF
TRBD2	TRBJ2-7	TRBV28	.	TGTGCCAGCAGCCGTCTAGCGGGAGGTTCCTACGAGCAGTACTTC	CASSRLAGGSYEQYF
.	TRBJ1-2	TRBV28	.	TGTGCCAGCCTTTTTACCCTAGAGGGTAACTATGGCTACACCTTC	CASLFTLEGNYGYTF
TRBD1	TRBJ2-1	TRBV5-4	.	TGTGCCAGCACCCTGACAGGGGGCAATGAGCAGTTCTTC	CASTLTGGNEQFF
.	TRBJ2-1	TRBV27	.	TGTGCCAGCAGACCACAGTCCCTCTCCTACAATGAGCAGTTCTTC	CASRPQSLSYNEQFF
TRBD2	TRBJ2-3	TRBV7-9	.	TGTGCCAGCAGCACCCGACTAGCGGGAGGGACAGATACGCAGTATTTT	CASSTRLAGGTDTQYF
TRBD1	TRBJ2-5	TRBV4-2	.	TGTGCCAGCAGCCTCGGCGACAGGGAACAGGAGACCCAGTACTTC	CASSLGDREQETQYF
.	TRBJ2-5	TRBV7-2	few	TGTGCCAGCAGCTGGCGTGGGCAGGAAGAGACCCAGTACTTC	CASSWRGQEETQYF
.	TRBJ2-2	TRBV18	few	TGTGCCAGCTCACCACGAGACACGAACACCGGGGAGCTGTTTTTT	CASSPRDTNTGELFF
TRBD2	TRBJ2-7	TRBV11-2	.	TGTGCCAGCAGCCCGTCGGCGGGGGTGTTTGAGCAGTACTTC	CASSPSAGVFEQYF
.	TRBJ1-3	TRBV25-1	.	TGTGCCAGCAGTGAATATCCAGGGGCGGGAAACACCATATATTTT	CASSEYPGAGNTIYF
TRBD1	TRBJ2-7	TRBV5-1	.	TGCGCCAGCAGCTTGATGGGACAGGGCACTAGCGAGCAGTACTTC	CASSLMGQGTSEQYF
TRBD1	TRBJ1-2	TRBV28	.	TGTGCCAGCAGTGCCATCCGGGACAGGATGTCGGGGTATGGCTACACCTTC	CASSAIRDRMSGYGYTF
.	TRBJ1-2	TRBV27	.	TGTGCCAGCAGTAAGACAGGAGCTAACTATGGCTACACCTTC	CASSKTGANYGYTF
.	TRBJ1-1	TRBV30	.	TGTGCCTGGAGCGCAGGGGCGATGAACACTGAAGCTTTCTTT	CAWSAGAMNTEAFF
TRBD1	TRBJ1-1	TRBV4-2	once	TGTGCCAGCAGCCCCGTACCTCTGACAGGGAGAACCACTGAAGCTTTCTTT	CASSPVPLTGRTTEAFF
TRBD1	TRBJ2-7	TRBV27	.	TGTGCCAGCAGTTCCCGGACAGGGAGCTCCTACGAGCAGTACTTC	CASSSRTGSSYEQYF
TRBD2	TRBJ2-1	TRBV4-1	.	TGCGCCAGCAGCCAAGCCAGCGGGGTAGCCCCTAGCTACAATGAGCAGTTCTTC	CASSQASGVAPSYNEQFF
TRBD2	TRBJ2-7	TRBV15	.	TGTGCCACCAGCAGAGAGCGAGCGGGACTAATCTACGAGCAGTACTTC	CATSRERAGLIYEQYF
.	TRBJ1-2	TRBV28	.	TGTGCCACCCTCCGACAGGCGGCAGGGTTAGGCTACACCTTC	CATLRQAAGLGYTF
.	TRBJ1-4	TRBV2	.	TGTGCCAGCAGTGAGGGCAGGTCTAATGAAAAACTGTTTTTT	CASSEGRSNEKLFF
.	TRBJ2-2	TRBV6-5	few	TGTGCCAGCAGTTTTGGGGCTCATATGAACACCGGGGAGCTGTTTTTT	CASSFGAHMNTGELFF
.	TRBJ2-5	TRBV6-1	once	TGTGCCAGCATGACTCATTTGATCCAGGGGGAGACCCAGTACTTC	CASMTHLIQGETQYF
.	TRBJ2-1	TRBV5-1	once	TGCGCCAGCAGCTTGGCCTCGCAGGGTCGGCATGAGCAGTTCTTC	CASSLASQGRHEQFF
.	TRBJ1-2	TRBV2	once	TGTGCCAGCAGTGGGGCCGATTATGGCTACACCTTC	CASSGADYGYTF
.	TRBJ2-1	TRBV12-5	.	TGTGCTAGTGGGGCCAGCGGTTTTTACAATGAGCAGTTCTTC	CASGASGFYNEQFF
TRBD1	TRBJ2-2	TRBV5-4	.	TGTGCCAGCAGCTCGGGAAGGGACAGGGCGAACACCGGGGAGCTGTTTTTT	CASSSGRDRANTGELFF
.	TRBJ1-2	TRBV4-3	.	TGCGCCAGCAGCCAAGATGGGAGGGGTAACTATGGCTACACCTTC	CASSQDGRGNYGYTF
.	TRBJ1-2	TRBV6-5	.	TGTGCCAGCAGTTACTCCTCAGGGAACTATGGCTACACCTTC	CASSYSSGNYGYTF
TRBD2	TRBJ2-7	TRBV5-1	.	TGCGCCAGCAGCTCGACTAGCGGGGGCCTCTCCTACGAGCAGTACTTC	CASSSTSGGLSYEQYF
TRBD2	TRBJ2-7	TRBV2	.	TGTGCCAGCAGTGAAGGTACTAGCGGGCGCTACGAGCAGTACTTC	CASSEGTSGRYEQYF
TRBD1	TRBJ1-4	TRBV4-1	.	TGCGCCAGCAGCCCACCGGGACAGGGAACTAATGAAAAACTGTTTTTT	CASSPPGQGTNEKLFF